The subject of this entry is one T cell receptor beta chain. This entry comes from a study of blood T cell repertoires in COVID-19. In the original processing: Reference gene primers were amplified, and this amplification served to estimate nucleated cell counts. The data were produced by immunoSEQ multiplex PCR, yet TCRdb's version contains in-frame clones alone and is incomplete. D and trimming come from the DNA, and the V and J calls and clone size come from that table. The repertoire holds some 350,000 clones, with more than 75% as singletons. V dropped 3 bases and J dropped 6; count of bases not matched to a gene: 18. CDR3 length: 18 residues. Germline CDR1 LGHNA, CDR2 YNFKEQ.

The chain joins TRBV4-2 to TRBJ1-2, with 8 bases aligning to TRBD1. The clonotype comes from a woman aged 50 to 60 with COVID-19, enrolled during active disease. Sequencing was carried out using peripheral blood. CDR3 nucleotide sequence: TGTGCCAGCAGCCAGGACCGGGACAGGATTCCAGGGTCGGATGGCTACACCTTC. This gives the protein CASSQDRDRIPGSDGYTF.